The rows below give T cell receptor beta chains drawn from one sample of a study of technical replicates of blood from four donors. Sequencing used immunoSEQ multiplex PCR; TCRdb keeps in-frame clones, though not all of them. The sample contains roughly 100,000 clones, 85% to 95% of which appear only once. What was sequenced was T cells isolated from PBMCs. Source of these receptors: a human donor in good health. CDR3s leave out the opening cysteine and the closing phenylalanine or tryptophan. The order of the fields is V gene, J gene, CDR3 protein.

TRBV7-2	TRBJ2-5	ASSLSMETQY
TRBV29-1	TRBJ2-5	SGGEETQY
TRBV21-1	TRBJ1-1	ASSPGSTEAF
TRBV10-1	TRBJ1-3	ASQGASGNTIY
TRBV14	TRBJ2-5	ASSQVTGYFETQY
TRBV4-3	TRBJ2-1	ASSPVSAVSYNEQF
TRBV4-2	TRBJ2-7	ASSHTGQEEQY
TRBV9	TRBJ1-3	ASSVDIPPISGNTIY
TRBV19	TRBJ2-7	ATRAGGTSGIYEQY
TRBV27	TRBJ1-5	ASSFKANPSNQPQH
TRBV6-6	TRBJ1-1	ASSYRWDRKNTEAF
TRBV13	TRBJ2-7	ASHREQLNEQY
TRBV11-2	TRBJ2-5	ASSIHTGLQETQY
TRBV29-1	TRBJ2-7	SWWGTGQDYEQY
TRBV19	TRBJ2-3	ASRETGGDTDTQY